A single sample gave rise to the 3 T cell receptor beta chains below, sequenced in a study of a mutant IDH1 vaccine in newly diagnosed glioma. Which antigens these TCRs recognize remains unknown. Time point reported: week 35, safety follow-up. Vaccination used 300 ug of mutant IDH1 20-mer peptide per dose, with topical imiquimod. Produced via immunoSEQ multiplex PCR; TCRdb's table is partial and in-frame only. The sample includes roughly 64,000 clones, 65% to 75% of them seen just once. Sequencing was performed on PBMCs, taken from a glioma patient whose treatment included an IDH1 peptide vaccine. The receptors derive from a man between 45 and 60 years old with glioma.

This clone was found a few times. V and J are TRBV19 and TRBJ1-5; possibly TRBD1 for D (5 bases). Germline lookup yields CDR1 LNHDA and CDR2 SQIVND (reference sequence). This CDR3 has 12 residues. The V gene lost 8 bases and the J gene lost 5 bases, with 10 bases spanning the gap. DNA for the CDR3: TGTGCCAGTCGTCAGGGAGATCAGCCCCAGCATTTT. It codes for CASRQGDQPQHF.

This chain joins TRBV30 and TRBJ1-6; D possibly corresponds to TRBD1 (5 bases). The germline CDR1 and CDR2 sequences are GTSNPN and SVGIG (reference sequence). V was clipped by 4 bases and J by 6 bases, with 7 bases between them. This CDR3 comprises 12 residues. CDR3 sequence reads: CAWTGFNSPLHF. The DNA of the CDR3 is TGTGCCTGGACAGGGTTTAATTCACCCCTCCACTTT.

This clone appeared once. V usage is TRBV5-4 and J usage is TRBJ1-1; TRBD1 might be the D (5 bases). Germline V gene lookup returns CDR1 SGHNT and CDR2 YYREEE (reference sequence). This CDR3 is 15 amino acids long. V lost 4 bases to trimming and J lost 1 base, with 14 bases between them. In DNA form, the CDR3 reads TGTGCCAGCAGCCTTAAGCAGGGCGGGAACACTGAAGCTTTCTTT. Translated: CASSLKQGGNTEAFF.